A selection of T cell receptor beta chains follows, all from one sample in a study of human T cells and chemical hapten exposure. Using its own MiXCR run on the RACE reads, TCRdb lists one record per CDR3 protein. Found here are more than 85,000 distinct CDR3 sequences, 9.2% of them singletons; the top ten hold around 3%. Here the sequenced sample was whole blood, taken in connection with sensitization to the hapten diphenylcyclopropenone (DPC). The receptors shown here come from a woman aged 40 to 49 with alopecia areata. Some clones in this sample may be carry-over from other donors' samples. The CDR3 runs from the conserved cysteine through the conserved F or W. A D gene is named only where the DNA matches it firmly. Clone size is given for some rows only: seen once, a few or many times, or a class if the clone is expanded.

v_gene	d_gene	j_gene	abundance	CDR3aa	CDR3nt
TRBV7-9	TRBD1	TRBJ1-1	many	CASSPTGGRLNTEAFF	TGTGCCAGCAGCCCGACAGGGGGCCGCCTGAACACTGAAGCTTTCTTT
TRBV7-9	-	TRBJ2-6	-	CASSFSAQTLPGANVLTF	TGTGCCAGCAGCTTCTCGGCCCAGACCCTCCCTGGGGCCAACGTCCTGACTTTC
TRBV4-1	-	TRBJ2-3	many	CASSPDYSTDTQYF	TGCGCCAGCAGCCCGGACTATAGCACAGATACGCAGTATTTT
TRBV5-4	-	TRBJ1-6	many	CASSLGPGHNSPLHF	TGTGCCAGCAGCTTAGGACCTGGACATAATTCACCCCTCCACTTT
TRBV5-4	TRBD2	TRBJ2-7	many	CASSWGLAGPLEQYF	TGTGCCAGCAGCTGGGGACTAGCGGGACCCCTCGAGCAGTACTTC
TRBV29-1	-	TRBJ2-3	few	CSVGWEASTDTQYF	TGCAGCGTTGGATGGGAGGCTAGCACAGATACGCAGTATTTT
TRBV12-3/TRBV12-4	TRBD1	TRBJ1-5	few	CASTPTGGGQPQHF	TGTGCCAGCACCCCCACAGGGGGCGGTCAGCCCCAGCATTTT
TRBV9	TRBD1	TRBJ1-1	many	CASSPGQHYTEAFF	TGTGCCAGCAGCCCGGGACAGCACTACACTGAAGCTTTCTTT
TRBV19	TRBD2	TRBJ2-1	few	CASSILAGGRNEQFF	TGTGCCAGTAGTATTTTAGCGGGGGGCAGGAATGAGCAGTTCTTC
TRBV12-3/TRBV12-4	-	TRBJ2-7	few	CASRSEASSYEQYF	TGTGCCAGCCGGTCAGAGGCGAGCTCCTACGAGCAGTACTTC
TRBV19	TRBD2	TRBJ2-7	many	CASSVVAGATYEQYF	TGTGCCAGTTCTGTGGTAGCGGGGGCCACCTACGAGCAGTACTTC
TRBV6-5	-	TRBJ2-2	-	CASSLTEVSGELFF	TGTGCCAGCAGTTTAACTGAGGTATCCGGGGAGCTGTTTTTT
TRBV6-1	-	TRBJ2-2	medium-sized	CASSEDVGLNTGELFF	TGTGCCAGCAGTGAAGATGTGGGCCTGAACACCGGGGAGCTGTTTTTT
TRBV6-5	-	TRBJ1-4	many	CASSLREANEKLFF	TGTGCCAGCAGTTTACGGGAAGCTAATGAAAAACTGTTTTTT
TRBV10-3	TRBD1	TRBJ1-1	many	CAISESIGQGQLNTEAFF	TGTGCCATCAGTGAGTCGATCGGGCAGGGACAGTTGAACACTGAAGCTTTCTTT
TRBV7-2	-	TRBJ1-2	-	CASTRDFYGYTF	TGTGCCAGCACCAGGGATTTCTATGGCTACACCTTC
TRBV6-5	-	TRBJ1-6	few	CASSYSPPRTAFPSPLHF	TGTGCCAGCAGTTACTCACCCCCCCGCACAGCCTTCCCCTCACCCCTCCACTTT
TRBV5-6	-	TRBJ2-5	many	CASSLRGQGFETQYF	TGTGCCAGCAGCTTGAGGGGTCAGGGTTTCGAGACCCAGTACTTC
TRBV9	-	TRBJ2-3	-	CASSAGNSGSTDTQYF	TGTGCCAGCAGCGCGGGGAATAGCGGAAGCACAGATACGCAGTATTTT
TRBV18	-	TRBJ2-7	many	CASSPLGLASYEQYF	TGTGCCAGCTCACCTTTGGGACTTGCCTCCTACGAGCAGTACTTC
TRBV28	-	TRBJ1-1	-	CASSPGGAKDEAFF	TGTGCCAGCAGTCCGGGGGGGGCGAAGGATGAAGCTTTCTTT
TRBV24-1	TRBD1	TRBJ1-5	many	CATSDTPGQGGGLGNQPQHF	TGTGCCACCAGTGATACACCGGGACAGGGGGGAGGCTTGGGCAATCAGCCCCAGCATTTT
TRBV13	TRBD1	TRBJ1-4	few	CASSVTGTGLATNEKLFF	TGTGCCAGCAGCGTCACCGGGACAGGACTTGCAACTAATGAAAAACTGTTTTTT
TRBV3-1	-	TRBJ1-4	many	CASSQEGVGEKLFF	TGTGCCAGCAGCCAAGAGGGGGTTGGTGAAAAACTGTTTTTT
TRBV7-3	-	TRBJ1-1	many	CASSLTGTEAFF	TGTGCCAGCAGCTTAACGGGGACTGAAGCTTTCTTT
TRBV25-1	TRBD1	TRBJ2-7	many	CASSDPGQGGFYEQYF	TGTGCCAGCAGTGACCCCGGACAGGGTGGATTCTACGAGCAGTACTTC
TRBV6-6	-	TRBJ2-7	few	CASSPRRSAAAYEQYF	TGTGCCAGCAGTCCACGACGGTCGGCGGCGGCCTACGAGCAGTACTTC
TRBV12-3/TRBV12-4	-	TRBJ1-2	many	CASSTHGVSLYSLYGYTF	TGTGCCAGCAGTACCCATGGGGTCAGCCTCTATTCCCTCTATGGCTACACCTTC
TRBV29-1	-	TRBJ2-5	-	CSVGGNQETQYF	TGCAGCGTTGGGGGGAACCAAGAGACCCAGTACTTC
TRBV7-9	TRBD1	TRBJ1-1	-	CASSLDRGVRNTEAFF	TGTGCCAGCAGCTTGGACAGGGGGGTTAGGAACACTGAAGCTTTCTTT
TRBV12-5	-	TRBJ2-1	-	CASGLAKTGFSGEQFF	TGTGCTAGTGGTTTGGCGAAGACAGGTTTCTCAGGTGAGCAGTTCTTC
TRBV12-3/TRBV12-4	TRBD2	TRBJ2-1	few	CASSPSQGLADNNEQFF	TGTGCCAGCAGCCCGTCTCAAGGACTAGCGGATAACAATGAGCAGTTCTTC
TRBV5-1	-	TRBJ2-4	few	CASSLVGRENIQYF	TGCGCCAGCAGCTTGGTCGGTAGAGAAAACATTCAGTACTTC
TRBV6-2/TRBV6-3	-	TRBJ1-3	few	CATQRRSGNTIYF	TGTGCCACCCAGCGGCGCTCTGGAAACACCATATATTTT
TRBV4-3	-	TRBJ1-3	-	CASSPGFSGDTIYF	TGCGCCAGCAGCCCGGGGTTCAGTGGTGACACCATATATTTT
TRBV12-3/TRBV12-4	-	TRBJ1-1	many	CASSLRSGEGEAFF	TGTGCCAGCAGTTTAAGGTCGGGGGAGGGTGAAGCTTTCTTT
TRBV12-3/TRBV12-4	TRBD1	TRBJ1-5	-	CASSMTGLLYQPQHF	TGTGCCAGCAGTATGACAGGGCTACTTTATCAGCCCCAGCATTTT
TRBV12-3/TRBV12-4	TRBD1	TRBJ2-5	few	CASRPQGKETQYF	TGTGCCAGCAGACCACAGGGGAAAGAGACCCAGTACTTC
TRBV7-8	-	TRBJ1-1	few	CASSQVRRSTEAFF	TGTGCCAGCAGCCAAGTCCGTAGAAGCACTGAAGCTTTCTTT
TRBV6-1	TRBD1	TRBJ1-5	many	CASKTGDVYSNQPQHF	TGTGCCAGCAAAACAGGGGACGTCTATAGCAATCAGCCCCAGCATTTT
TRBV29-1	-	TRBJ1-1	few	CAGTLNTEAFF	TGCGCCGGGACACTGAACACTGAAGCTTTCTTT
TRBV20-1	TRBD1	TRBJ1-6	few	CSARGGTGGAYNSPLHF	TGCAGTGCCAGAGGTGGGACAGGGGGCGCCTATAATTCACCCCTCCACTTT